These 21 T cell receptor beta chains originate from one sample sequenced in a study of beta chain features in type 1 diabetes. The study reverse transcribed the entire isolated RNA, so it sequenced expressed TCRB transcripts. Produced via immunoSEQ multiplex PCR; TCRdb's table is partial and in-frame only. The sample lists a few hundred thousand clones, roughly 16% occurring once. The sequenced sample was naive CD4+ T cells from blood. The receptors here all came from a woman aged 18 to 35 in good health.

The V call is TRBV5-1, the J call TRBJ1-5; 9 bases are a match to TRBD1. Per germline, CDR1 SGHRS and CDR2 YFSETQ. The CDR3 is 17 residues long. After removal of 0 bases from V and 3 bases from J, the junction contained 7 bases not matched to a gene. CDR3 loop: CASSLDPRDRANQPQHF. CDR3 nucleotides: TGCGCCAGCAGCTTGGACCCCCGGGACAGGGCCAATCAGCCCCAGCATTTT.

The chain joins TRBV5-1 to TRBJ1-1, with 7 bases matching TRBD1. The CDR3 covers 15 residues. The germline V gene encodes CDR1 SGHRS and CDR2 YFSETQ. V was clipped by 1 base and J by 3 bases; unmatched bases: 6. The CDR3 protein is CASSLRQGRDTEAFF. The CDR3 region has the DNA TGCGCCAGCAGCTTGAGACAGGGTCGGGACACTGAAGCTTTCTTT.

The genes are TRBV28 and TRBJ2-7; 11 bases map to TRBD2. The V and J ends lost 6 bases and 2 bases, in that order; junction bases with no gene match: 9. CDR1 MDHEN and CDR2 SYDVKM come from the germline V gene. The CDR3 has 16 amino acids. The CDR3: CASSLPGTSGAYEQYF. The CDR3 DNA reads TGTGCCAGCAGCCTCCCAGGGACTAGCGGAGCCTACGAGCAGTACTTC.

CDR3 amino acids: CASSGLPDGYTEAFF. DNA for the CDR3: TGTGCCAGCAGCGGACTACCTGACGGATACACTGAAGCTTTCTTT. The chain has TRBV5-4 and TRBJ1-1; D is undetermined. V lost 4 bases to trimming and J lost 3 bases, with 16 bases between them. Germline V gives CDR1 SGHNT, CDR2 YYREEE (reference sequence). The length of the CDR3 is 15 residues. The full variable domain, in which reference TRBV5-4 and TRBJ1-1 provide the parts outside the CDR3, is ETGVTQSPTHLIKTRGQQVTLRCSSQSGHNTVSWYQQALGQGPQFIFQYYREEENGRGNFPPRFSGLQFPNYSSELNVNALELDDSALYLCASSGLPDGYTEAFFGQGTRLTVV.

This clone was seen only a few times. The chain joins TRBV15 to TRBJ2-1; 10 positions match TRBD1. Per germline, CDR1 LNHNV and CDR2 YYDKDF (reference sequence). This CDR3 contains 15 residues. The V and J ends lost 0 bases and 12 bases, in that order; junction bases with no gene match: 8. CDR3 DNA sequence: TGTGCCACCAGCAGAGAGGGGACAGGGGTCACCGGGCAGTTCTTC. It codes for CATSREGTGVTGQFF.

V is TRBV5-1 and J is TRBJ2-3; weak D call: TRBD1 (6 bases). Trimming cost V 4 bases and J 3 bases, with 15 bases left between them. The CDR3 has 15 residues. Germline V lookup: CDR1 SGHRS, CDR2 YFSETQ. The CDR3, as DNA: TGCGCCAGCAGCAGAACAGGGCAGAGGACAGATACGCAGTATTTT. Translating gives CASSRTGQRTDTQYF.

This clone was observed a few times. The chain is built from TRBV14 and TRBJ2-2; D perhaps matches TRBD1 (5 bases). The germline V and J ends were trimmed by 4 bases and 9 bases, with 12 bases remaining between them. CDR1 is SGHDN and CDR2 is FVKESK in the germline V gene. This CDR3 spans 13 amino acids. CDR3 residues: CASSLLRARELFF. The DNA for the CDR3 is TGTGCCAGCAGCCTCCTCAGGGCCAGGGAGCTGTTTTTT.

The rearrangement links TRBV19 to TRBJ2-1, with D possibly TRBD1 on 6 matching bases. The germline gives CDR1 LNHDA, CDR2 SQIVND (reference sequence). Trimming took off 6 bases at V and 4 bases at J, with 16 bases between the two ends. CDR3 length equals 15 residues. The CDR3 sequence is CASRAEQGPYNEQFF. CDR3 in DNA: TGTGCCAGTAGGGCTGAACAGGGACCGTACAATGAGCAGTTCTTC.

The V and J genes are TRBV29-1 and TRBJ1-1; unclear D gene. This CDR3 region has 10 residues. CDR1 and CDR2 (germline): SQVTM, ANQGSEA. DNA of the CDR3: TGCACAACCTATGACACTGAAGCTTTCTTT. Translation: CTTYDTEAFF.

The chain joins TRBV19 to TRBJ2-5, with 10 nucleotides matching TRBD1. V was clipped by 5 bases and J by 2 bases; unmatched bases: 14. Looked up from germline, CDR1 is LNHDA and CDR2 is SQIVND (reference sequence). The CDR3 runs to 18 residues. CDR3 in DNA: TGTGCCAGTAGTTCCCGGGACAGGGGTTTCTTGAGTCAAGAGACCCAGTACTTC. Translated, it gives CASSSRDRGFLSQETQYF.

V usage is TRBV30 and J usage is TRBJ2-2, with D perhaps TRBD1 (5 bases). Deletions cut 2 bases from V and 6 bases from J, with 10 bases between. CDR1 and CDR2 from the germline V gene are GTSNPN and SVGIG (reference sequence). CDR3 length equals 13 residues. As DNA, the CDR3 is TGTGCCTGGAGTTCGTCAGGGCCCGGGGAGCTGTTTTTT. Amino acid sequence: CAWSSSGPGELFF.

V and J are TRBV5-1 and TRBJ1-5; TRBD1 aligns across 7 bases. Germline CDR1 reads SGHRS; CDR2 reads YFSETQ. The CDR3 has 14 amino acids. V was pared by 0 bases and J by 6 bases, with 3 bases of the junction left unmatched. Here the CDR3 reads CASSLGPGGQPQHF. DNA of the CDR3: TGCGCCAGCAGCTTGGGTCCAGGGGGTCAGCCCCAGCATTTT.

This CDR3 is CATTPGTSGRGNEQFF. The DNA of the CDR3 is TGTGCCACCACCCCTGGGACTAGCGGGAGGGGCAATGAGCAGTTCTTC. This rearrangement joins TRBV19 to TRBJ2-1, with 16 bases aligning to TRBD2. Unmatched junction bases numbered 9, after V lost 10 bases and J lost 6 bases. The CDR3 sequence is 16 residues long. Per germline, CDR1 LNHDA and CDR2 SQIVND (reference sequence).

This clone has only a few counts. The rearrangement uses TRBV25-1 and TRBJ1-2; D possibly corresponds to TRBD1 (5 bases). Trimming took 6 bases from V and 3 from J, leaving 17 bases between them. This CDR3 spans 15 amino acids. The germline CDR1 and CDR2 sequences are MGHDK and SYGVNS. CDR3 sequence (DNA): TGTGCCAGCAGCCCTCAGGGCGCGGTTGACTATGGCTACACCTTC. Translated: CASSPQGAVDYGYTF.

This clone was observed a few times. The genes are TRBV6-5 and TRBJ1-4; D gene ambiguous. V lost 0 bases to trimming and J lost 7 bases, with 12 bases between them. Germline-derived CDR1 and CDR2 are MNHEY and SVGAGI. The CDR3 length is 15 residues. This CDR3 is CASSYSRERSEKLFF. CDR3 DNA sequence: TGTGCCAGCAGTTACTCGAGAGAGAGGAGTGAAAAACTGTTTTTT.

The chain links TRBV14 to TRBJ2-1; no clear D. The CDR3 is 15 amino acids. CDR1 and CDR2 from the germline V gene are SGHDN and FVKESK. V lost 2 bases to trimming and J lost 0 bases, with 8 bases between them. This CDR3 is CASSQYLSSYNEQFF. The CDR3 coding sequence is TGTGCCAGCAGCCAATATCTATCCTCCTACAATGAGCAGTTCTTC.

This clone was recorded a few times. The J gene is TRBJ2-2, the V gene TRBV29-1; a weak D match, TRBD1 (7 bases). Trimming removed 6 bases at V and 1 base at J, with 21 bases between. Germline V lookup: CDR1 SQVTM, CDR2 ANQGSEA. CDR3 size: 17 residues. In DNA form, the CDR3 reads TGCAGCGTCCAACCCGGGGCGGGGACAGAGAACACCGGGGAGCTGTTTTTT. The encoded protein is CSVQPGAGTENTGELFF.

Of note for this clone: Other DNA sequences in this specimen translate into the identical CDR3. The rearrangement links TRBV7-9 to TRBJ1-5; D not certain. Germline V gives CDR1 SEHNR, CDR2 FQNEAQ (reference sequence). This CDR3 has 13 residues. Trimming removed 2 bases at V and 4 bases at J, with 6 bases between. CDR3 DNA sequence: TGTGCCAGCAGCTTATCAGGAAATCAGCCCCAGCATTTT. The encoded protein is CASSLSGNQPQHF.

CDR3: CASSQEDRALDTQYF. The CDR3 DNA reads as TGTGCCAGCAGCCAAGAGGACAGGGCCTTGGATACGCAGTATTTT. V gene TRBV4-2 combines with J gene TRBJ2-3; TRBD1 matches 8 bases. Germline V gene data show CDR1 as LGHNA and CDR2 as YNFKEQ. The trim removed 0 bases at V and 6 bases at J, leaving 5 bases unmatched. There are 15 residues in the CDR3.

This clone was seen a handful of times. V usage is TRBV27 and J usage is TRBJ2-7; D is possibly TRBD1 (6 bases). CDR1 and CDR2 from the germline V gene are MNHEY and SMNVEV (reference sequence). CDR3 length: 13 residues. Trimming removed 6 bases from V and 7 bases from J, with 16 bases in between. This CDR3 reads CASSLGGVVEQYF. The CDR3 DNA reads as TGTGCCAGCAGCCTAGGGGGTGTTGTGGAGCAGTACTTC.

On this clone itself: The same CDR3 also results from other DNA sequences found in this sample. The gene calls are TRBV29-1 and TRBJ2-3; possibly TRBD2 for D (6 bases). Trimming shortened V by 4 bases and J by 2 bases, and 10 bases separated the two germline ends. Germline V gene sequence: CDR1 SQVTM, CDR2 ANQGSEA. The CDR3 runs 13 residues. The CDR3 nucleotides are TGCAGCGTTGCCGGGAGATACACAGATACGCAGTATTTT. Protein product: CSVAGRYTDTQYF.